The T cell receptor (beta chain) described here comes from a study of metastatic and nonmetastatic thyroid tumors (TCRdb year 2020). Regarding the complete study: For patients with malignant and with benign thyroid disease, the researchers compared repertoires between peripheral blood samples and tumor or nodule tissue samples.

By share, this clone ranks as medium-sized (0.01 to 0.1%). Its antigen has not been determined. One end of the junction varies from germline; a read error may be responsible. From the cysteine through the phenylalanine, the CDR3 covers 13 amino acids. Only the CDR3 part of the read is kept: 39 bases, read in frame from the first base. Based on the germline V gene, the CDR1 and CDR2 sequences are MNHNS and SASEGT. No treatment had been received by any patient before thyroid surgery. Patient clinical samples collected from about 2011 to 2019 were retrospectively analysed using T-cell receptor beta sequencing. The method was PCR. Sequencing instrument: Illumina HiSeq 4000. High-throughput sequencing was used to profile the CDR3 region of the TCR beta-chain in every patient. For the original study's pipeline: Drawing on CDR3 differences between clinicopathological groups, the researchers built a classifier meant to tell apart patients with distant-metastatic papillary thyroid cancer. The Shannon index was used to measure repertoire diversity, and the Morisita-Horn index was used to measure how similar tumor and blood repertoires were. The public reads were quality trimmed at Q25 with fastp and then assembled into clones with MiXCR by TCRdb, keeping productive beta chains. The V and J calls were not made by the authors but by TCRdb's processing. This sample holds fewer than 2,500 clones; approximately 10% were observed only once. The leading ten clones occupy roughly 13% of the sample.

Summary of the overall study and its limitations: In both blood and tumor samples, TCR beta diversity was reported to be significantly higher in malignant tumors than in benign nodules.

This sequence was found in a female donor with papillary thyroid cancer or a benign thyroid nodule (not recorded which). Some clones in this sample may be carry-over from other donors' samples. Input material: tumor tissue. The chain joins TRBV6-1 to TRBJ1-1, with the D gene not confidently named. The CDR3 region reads CASSSPAILEPFF. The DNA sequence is TGTGCCAGCAGTTCGCCAGCGATCCTTGAACCTTTCTTT.